Listed here is a single T cell receptor (beta chain). The record originates from a study of blood T cell repertoires in COVID-19. Germline V gene lookup returns CDR1 MDHEN and CDR2 SYDVKM. The V end lost 11 bases, the J end lost 0 bases, and 16 bases lay between the germline ends. The CDR3 spans 14 residues. Those who participated ranged in age from about 18 to 89 years and resided in 20 to 30 US areas. Donors were grouped by their self-reported clinical history. As handled by the study authors: How many nucleated cells were present was estimated from reference gene primer amplification. The data were produced by immunoSEQ multiplex PCR, yet TCRdb's version contains in-frame clones alone and is incomplete. V and J calls and clone size follow that table, whereas D and trimming were derived from the DNA. The data show more than 200,000 clones, about 89% seen once.

V and J are TRBV28 and TRBJ1-1; maybe TRBD1 (6 bases). Source material: PBMCs or T cells enriched from blood (not recorded which). The TCR originated in a woman aged 30 to 39 who had recovered from COVID-19. CDR3 sequence: CAGLRAGVNTEAFF. The CDR3, as DNA: TGTGCCGGCCTGAGGGCAGGGGTGAACACTGAAGCTTTCTTT.